This TCR beta chain came from a study of blood T cells in healthy people across ages. This clonotype was recorded a few times. What it binds is not known. The use of a sample-barcoded 5' primer and a J-beta primer mix characterized a second PCR of roughly 7 to 11 cycles. TCRdb re-derived calls from the 5' RACE reads in MiXCR, one entry per CDR3 protein. Of under 1,000,000 distinct CDR3 sequences detected, about 46% appear once; the ten largest clones hold roughly 20%. Study-level results: TCR beta diversity correlated strongly with naive T cell percentage. Per-million-T-cell TCR beta diversity fell roughly linearly with age.

Caucasian individuals from Russia who were healthy and aged 6 to 90 acted as donors. The V segment lost 3 bases and the J segment 3 bases; nucleotides outside the gene matches: 4. The CDR3 contains 15 residues. The rearrangement links TRBV12-3 or TRBV12-4 to TRBJ2-7; 11 bases map to TRBD2. The specimen was blood. This clonotype was obtained from a man at least 80 years old in good health. The DNA for the CDR3 is TGTGCCAGCAGTTTGAGAGGACTAGCGGGCTACGAGCAGTACTTC. Translation: CASSLRGLAGYEQYF.